The next 32 T cell receptor beta chains were all read from a single sample in a study of cytomegalovirus exposure and HLA in healthy donors. With 60 Vbeta and 13 Jbeta primers, the PCR was carried out. Measured with immunoSEQ multiplex PCR; TCRdb has only the in-frame clones, and not every one. The sample lists around 150,000 clones, under 80% occurring once. The specimen sequenced was PBMCs. The receptors derive from a female donor in good health and CMV-seronegative.

This chain connects TRBV2 to TRBJ1-2; D uncertain. The germline V gene encodes CDR1 SNHLY and CDR2 FYNNEI. V gave up 2 bases and J gave up 6 bases, with 7 bases separating them. This CDR3 contains 12 residues. In nucleotides, the CDR3 is TGTGCCAGCAGTGAATACGGGAATGGCTACACCTTC. This codes for CASSEYGNGYTF. Full variable domain (remainder filled in from reference TRBV2 and TRBJ1-2): EPEVTQTPSHQVTQMGQEVILRCVPISNHLYFYWYRQILGQKVEFLVSFYNNEISEKSEIFDDQFSVERPDGSNFTLKIRSTKLEDSAMYFCASSEYGNGYTFGSGTRLTVV.

This clone appeared a few times. The chain combines TRBV6-4 with TRBJ1-2; weak D call: TRBD1 (6 bases). The V gene lost 8 bases and the J gene lost 7 bases, with 17 bases spanning the gap. This CDR3 is built from 13 residues. The V gene's germline CDR1 is MRHNA and CDR2 SNTAGT. CDR3 DNA sequence: TGTGCCAGCGTCCGGGACACTCCCAGTGGCTACACCTTC. Amino acids: CASVRDTPSGYTF.

V and J are TRBV6-1 and TRBJ2-3; D is uncertain. Germline CDR1 MNHNS, CDR2 SASEGT. The V gene lost 5 bases and the J gene lost 2 bases, with 8 bases spanning the gap. This CDR3 is built from 13 residues. The CDR3 loop reads CASSRLVTDTQYF. Here the CDR3 DNA reads TGTGCCAGCAGTAGGCTAGTCACAGATACGCAGTATTTT.

In this sample, this clone turned up a few times. V gene TRBV15 combines with J gene TRBJ1-5, with D maybe TRBD1 (6 bases). CDR1 is LNHNV, CDR2 YYDKDF, per germline (reference sequence). CDR3 length: 15 amino acids. The germline V and J ends were trimmed by 7 bases and 6 bases, with 19 bases remaining between them. CDR3 in DNA: TGTGCCACCAAAGGGGACATGGGAGGGGGTCAGCCCCAGCATTTT. The encoded protein is CATKGDMGGGQPQHF. Full variable domain (rest looked up from reference TRBV15 and TRBJ1-5): DAMVIQNPRYQVTQFGKPVTLSCSQTLNHNVMYWYQQKSSQAPKLLFHYYDKDFNNEADTPDNFQSRRPNTSFCFLDIRSPGLGDTAMYLCATKGDMGGGQPQHFGDGTRLSIL.

V is TRBV14 and J is TRBJ1-2, with D unresolved. The germline CDR1 and CDR2 sequences are SGHDN and FVKESK. V was cut by 5 bases and J by 3 bases, with 16 bases left in between. CDR3 length: 15 amino acids. As DNA, the CDR3 is TGTGCCAGCAGCAAAAGAGCGGAGGTCCACTATGGCTACACCTTC. Its protein is CASSKRAEVHYGYTF.

CDR3 sequence reads: CASSPDEDEQYF. Here the CDR3 DNA reads TGTGCCAGCAGTCCTGACGAGGACGAGCAGTACTTC. The V gene is TRBV2, the J gene TRBJ2-7; D call uncertain. Trimming pared 5 bases from V and 5 bases from J, leaving 10 bases between. CDR1 is SNHLY and CDR2 is FYNNEI in the germline V gene. This CDR3 contains 12 residues.

The V gene is TRBV4-2, the J gene TRBJ1-4; 12 positions match TRBD1. Germline CDR1 and CDR2: LGHNA and YNFKEQ. This CDR3 contains 15 residues. Trimming cost V 2 bases and J 8 bases; bases outside gene matches: 3. The CDR3 sequence is CASSQPGTGGEKLFF. CDR3 DNA sequence: TGTGCCAGCAGCCAACCCGGGACAGGGGGCGAAAAACTGTTTTTT.

The V gene is TRBV10-3, the J gene TRBJ1-6; 7 bases match TRBD1. Germline V gene sequence: CDR1 ENHRY, CDR2 SYGVKD. J gave up 7 bases and V 5 bases, and 8 bases lay outside the gene matches. This CDR3 region has 15 residues. This CDR3 is CAISTTGERNSPLHF. The CDR3 region has the DNA TGTGCCATCAGTACCACAGGGGAGAGGAATTCACCCCTCCACTTT.

This sequence joins TRBV5-1 and TRBJ2-7, with a tentative D call TRBD1 (5 bases). The V gene lost 0 bases and the J gene lost 3 bases, with 10 bases spanning the gap. There are 14 residues in the CDR3. Germline CDR1 and CDR2: SGHRS and YFSETQ. The DNA for the CDR3 is TGCGCCAGCAGCTTGGTTCAGGGCAACTACGAGCAGTACTTC. Translation: CASSLVQGNYEQYF.

The chain recombines TRBV5-4 with TRBJ1-3; weak D call: TRBD1 (6 bases). Trimming removed 3 bases at V and 1 base at J, with 17 bases between. Germline-derived CDR1 and CDR2 are SGHNT and YYREEE (reference sequence). The CDR3 is 17 residues long. CDR3 bases: TGTGCCAGCAGCTCGGGGGGCCCACTTCTTTCTGGAAACACCATATATTTT. The encoded protein is CASSSGGPLLSGNTIYF. Together with reference TRBV5-4 and TRBJ1-3, the CDR3 gives the full variable domain: ETGVTQSPTHLIKTRGQQVTLRCSSQSGHNTVSWYQQALGQGPQFIFQYYREEENGRGNFPPRFSGLQFPNYSSELNVNALELDDSALYLCASSSGGPLLSGNTIYFGEGSWLTVV.

The J gene is TRBJ1-5, the V gene TRBV7-8; weak D call: TRBD1 (5 bases). The CDR3 loop spans 14 amino acids. Germline values: CDR1 SGHVS, CDR2 FQNEAQ. Trimming took off 4 bases at V and 7 bases at J, with 14 bases between the two ends. CDR3 DNA: TGTGCCAGCAGCTGGGACTACGATAGGCAGCCCCAGCATTTT. Translation: CASSWDYDRQPQHF.

The V gene is TRBV7-2, the J gene TRBJ2-3, with 9 bases that match TRBD2. This CDR3 region has 15 residues. V shed 7 bases and J 7 bases; nucleotides not matched to a gene: 12. In germline, CDR1 is SGHTA, CDR2 FQGNSA. The CDR3 DNA reads TGTGCCAGCAAGGTTCCGGGACTAGCACCACATACGCAGTATTTT. It is translated as CASKVPGLAPHTQYF.

The chain has TRBV5-1 and TRBJ2-1, with D perhaps matching TRBD2 (6 bases). The V end was cut by 2 bases, the J end by 4 bases, with 10 bases between. CDR3 length: 14 residues. Germline V gives CDR1 SGHRS, CDR2 YFSETQ. CDR3 nucleotides: TGCGCCAGCAGCTTACGCGGGGCGTACAATGAGCAGTTCTTC. Residues: CASSLRGAYNEQFF.

This chain joins TRBV5-5 and TRBJ2-7, with 10 bases identical to TRBD1. Trimming removed 4 bases from V and 6 bases from J; junction bases left unmatched: 10. Germline values: CDR1 SGHKS, CDR2 YYEKEE (reference sequence). The length of the CDR3 is 15 residues. CDR3 sequence reads: CASSRGQGGFGEQYF. CDR3 bases: TGTGCCAGCAGCCGTGGACAGGGGGGATTTGGCGAGCAGTACTTC. The variable domain in full, completed from reference TRBV5-5 and TRBJ2-7, reads DAGVTQSPTHLIKTRGQQVTLRCSPISGHKSVSWYQQVLGQGPQFIFQYYEKEERGRGNFPDRFSARQFPNYSSELNVNALLLGDSALYLCASSRGQGGFGEQYFGPGTRLTVT.

The V and J genes are TRBV27 and TRBJ1-2; D not certain. The CDR3 length is 15 residues. Germline CDR1 MNHEY, CDR2 SMNVEV (reference sequence). Trimming cost V 8 bases and J 4 bases, with 20 bases left between them. In DNA, the CDR3 is TGTGCCAGCGTTTTCCCGGCGGTGACGGCCTATGGCTACACCTTC. This gives the protein CASVFPAVTAYGYTF.

This chain joins TRBV7-2 and TRBJ1-4; 7 bases agree with TRBD1. The CDR3 runs to 14 residues. Germline CDR1 is SGHTA and CDR2 is FQGNSA. V lost 5 bases, J lost 8 bases, and 8 bases stayed unmatched. Here the CDR3 DNA reads TGTGCCAGCAGCCTCGACAGGGTAAACGAAAAACTGTTTTTT. Encoded protein: CASSLDRVNEKLFF.

This clone was recorded a few times. V and J are TRBV13 and TRBJ1-4, with TRBD1 matching 10 bases. Germline-derived CDR1 and CDR2 are PRHDT and FYEKMQ (reference sequence). This CDR3 has 15 residues. V dropped 5 bases and J dropped 5; count of bases not matched to a gene: 5. The CDR3 region has the DNA TGTGCCAGCAGCCAGGGGGGACAGGGGAATGAAAAACTGTTTTTT. Translating it yields CASSQGGQGNEKLFF. Supplemented by reference TRBV13 and TRBJ1-4, the full variable domain reads AAGVIQSPRHLIKEKRETATLKCYPIPRHDTVYWYQQGPGQDPQFLISFYEKMQSDKGSIPDRFSAQQFSDYHSELNMSSLELGDSALYFCASSQGGQGNEKLFFGSGTQLSVL.

This rearrangement joins TRBV6-1 to TRBJ1-2; D unclear. Germline V lookup: CDR1 MNHNS, CDR2 SASEGT. Trimming stripped 2 bases from V and 2 bases from J, with 12 bases between. The CDR3 runs 15 residues. CDR3 bases: TGTGCCAGCAGTGAATTTCTGGCCACAAACTATGGCTACACCTTC. This codes for CASSEFLATNYGYTF.

J is TRBJ2-7 and V is TRBV27; 7 positions agree with TRBD1. The CDR3 runs to 16 residues. Trimming at V came to 3 bases and at J to 2 bases, leaving 10 bases not matched to a gene. Germline V gene sequence: CDR1 MNHEY, CDR2 SMNVEV (reference sequence). CDR3 coding DNA: TGTGCCAGCAGTTTGAAGGGTCCCAGGGGGACCTACGAGCAGTACTTC. Protein: CASSLKGPRGTYEQYF.

This chain connects TRBV18 to TRBJ2-3; 15 positions match TRBD2. The CDR3 consists of 16 residues. Per germline, CDR1 KGHSH and CDR2 LQKENI. V lost 3 bases to trimming and J lost 4 bases; unmatched junction nucleotides: 2. CDR3 nucleotides: TGTGCCAGCTCACCCGGACTAGCGGGAGGGTCAGATACGCAGTATTTT. As protein: CASSPGLAGGSDTQYF.

This chain joins TRBV30 and TRBJ2-1, with D maybe TRBD2 (5 bases). Trimming removed 1 base from V and 7 bases from J, with 14 bases in between. The CDR3 runs 14 residues. The germline V gene encodes CDR1 GTSNPN and CDR2 SVGIG (reference sequence). This chain's CDR3 is CAWSGGSTGNEQFF. The DNA for the CDR3 is TGTGCCTGGAGTGGGGGTAGCACGGGAAATGAGCAGTTCTTC.

The sample holds a few counts of this clone. The V and J genes are TRBV6-6 and TRBJ1-1; D call uncertain. Germline CDR1 MNHNY, CDR2 SVGAGI (reference sequence). Trimming removed 5 bases from V and 3 bases from J, with 10 bases in between. CDR3 length equals 13 residues. The CDR3: CASSKTQDTEAFF. CDR3 bases: TGTGCCAGCAGTAAGACGCAGGACACTGAAGCTTTCTTT.

This clone is a singleton in its sample. This chain joins TRBV2 and TRBJ2-5; 7 positions agree with TRBD1. The CDR3 runs to 14 residues. V lost 4 bases to trimming and J lost 2 bases; unmatched junction nucleotides: 4. Germline V gives CDR1 SNHLY, CDR2 FYNNEI. The DNA for the CDR3 is TGTGCCAGCAGTGGTCCGGGACAGCAAGAGACCCAGTACTTC. Amino acids: CASSGPGQQETQYF.

This clone was found a few times. This chain uses TRBV7-9 with TRBJ2-5; D is possibly TRBD2 (5 bases). CDR1 is SEHNR and CDR2 is FQNEAQ in the germline V gene (reference sequence). CDR3 length equals 13 residues. V shed 10 bases and J shed 5 bases, with 17 bases lying between them. In DNA, the CDR3 is TGTGCCACCGTGGCAGCCGGCGGGGAGACCCAGTACTTC. This codes for CATVAAGGETQYF. The whole variable domain, filled in from reference TRBV7-9 and TRBJ2-5, reads DTGVSQNPRHKITKRGQNVTFRCDPISEHNRLYWYRQTLGQGPEFLTYFQNEAQLEKSRLLSDRFSAERPKGSFSTLEIQRTEQGDSAMYLCATVAAGGETQYFGPGTRLLVL.

This clone was counted a few times. The J gene is TRBJ1-6, the V gene TRBV11-2, with D perhaps TRBD1 (5 bases). Germline CDR1 reads SGHAT; CDR2 reads FQNNGV. The CDR3 has 15 residues. Trimming removed 1 base at V and 3 bases at J, with 7 bases between. The CDR3 DNA is TGTGCCAGCAGCTTAGCTCAGGGCTATAATTCACCCCTCCACTTT. It codes for CASSLAQGYNSPLHF.

The sample holds a few counts of this clone. This chain uses TRBV19 with TRBJ1-2; 7 bases align to TRBD1. This CDR3 is built from 13 residues. Germline assignment: CDR1 LNHDA and CDR2 SQIVND (reference sequence). V lost 4 bases to trimming and J lost 8 bases; unmatched junction nucleotides: 7. DNA for the CDR3: TGTGCCAGTAGTACCCGACAGGGCATCGGCTACACCTTC. This gives the protein CASSTRQGIGYTF.

The CDR3 DNA follows: TGCAGTGCCACCCGGAGGACTGAAGCTTTCTTT. Its translation: CSATRRTEAFF. The chain links TRBV20-1 to TRBJ1-1, with no clear D. CDR1 and CDR2 (germline): DFQATT, SNEGSKA (reference sequence). Trimming cost V 6 bases and J 5 bases, with 10 bases left between them. The CDR3 runs to 11 residues.

This rearrangement joins TRBV9 to TRBJ2-2, with 7 nucleotides matching TRBD2. The V and J ends lost 2 bases and 5 bases, in that order; junction bases with no gene match: 6. Germline-derived CDR1 and CDR2 are SGDLS and YYNGEE. CDR3 length: 15 amino acids. The CDR3 sequence: CASSVAGDTTGELFF. For the CDR3, the DNA is TGTGCCAGCAGCGTGGCGGGAGATACTACCGGGGAGCTGTTTTTT.

The rearrangement links TRBV19 to TRBJ2-1; 7 bases line up with TRBD2. The CDR3 has 15 residues. Germline CDR1 is LNHDA and CDR2 is SQIVND (reference sequence). V lost 2 bases and J lost 2; bases outside the gene matches: 3. The CDR3 region is CASSISGGAYNEQFF. CDR3 nucleotides: TGTGCCAGTAGTATAAGTGGGGGGGCCTACAATGAGCAGTTCTTC.

CDR3 coding DNA: TGTGCCATCAGTGCATCGACAGGGGTGGTCACTGAAGCTTTCTTT. As protein: CAISASTGVVTEAFF. The V and J genes are TRBV10-3 and TRBJ1-1; TRBD1 aligns across 8 bases. Germline V lookup: CDR1 ENHRY, CDR2 SYGVKD. V gave up 4 bases and J gave up 4 bases; unmatched junction bases: 8. This CDR3 contains 15 residues.

The chain uses TRBV7-9 and TRBJ2-7; TRBD2 matches 11 bases. The junction had 5 bases not matched to a gene; V was cut back by 5 bases and J by 2 bases. Germline assignment: CDR1 SEHNR and CDR2 FQNEAQ (reference sequence). CDR3 length: 15 residues. This CDR3 reads CASSLGGLAAYEQYF. The CDR3 nucleotides read TGTGCCAGCAGCCTCGGGGGACTAGCGGCCTACGAGCAGTACTTC.

The chain links TRBV2 to TRBJ2-1, with 10 bases fitting TRBD2. The CDR3 is 14 amino acids. V gave up 8 bases and J gave up 5 bases; unmatched junction bases: 6. Looked up from germline, CDR1 is SNHLY and CDR2 is FYNNEI. The CDR3 sequence is CASRLAGLNNEQFF. DNA for the CDR3: TGTGCCAGCCGACTAGCGGGCCTCAACAATGAGCAGTTCTTC.